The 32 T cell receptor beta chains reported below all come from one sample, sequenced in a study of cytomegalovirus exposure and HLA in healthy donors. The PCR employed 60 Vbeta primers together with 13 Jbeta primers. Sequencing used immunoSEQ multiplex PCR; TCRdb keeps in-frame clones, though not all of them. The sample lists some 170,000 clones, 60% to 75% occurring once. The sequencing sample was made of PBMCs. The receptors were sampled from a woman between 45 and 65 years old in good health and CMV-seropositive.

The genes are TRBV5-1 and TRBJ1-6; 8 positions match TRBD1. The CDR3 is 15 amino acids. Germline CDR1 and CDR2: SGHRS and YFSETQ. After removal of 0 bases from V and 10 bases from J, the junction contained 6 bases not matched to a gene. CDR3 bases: TGCGCCAGCAGCTTGGGGACAGGGTTAAACTCACCCCTCCACTTT. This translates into CASSLGTGLNSPLHF.

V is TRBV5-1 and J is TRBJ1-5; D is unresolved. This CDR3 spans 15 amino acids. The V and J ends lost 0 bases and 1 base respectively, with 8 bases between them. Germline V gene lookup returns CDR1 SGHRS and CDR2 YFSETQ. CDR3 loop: CASSLVAGSNQPQHF. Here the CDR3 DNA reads TGCGCCAGCAGCTTGGTAGCGGGGAGCAATCAGCCCCAGCATTTT.

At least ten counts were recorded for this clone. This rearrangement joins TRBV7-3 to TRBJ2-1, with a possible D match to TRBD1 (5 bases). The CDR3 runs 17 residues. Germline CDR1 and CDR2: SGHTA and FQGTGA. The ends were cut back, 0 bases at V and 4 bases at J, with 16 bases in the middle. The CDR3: CASSLTGIGAQYNEQFF. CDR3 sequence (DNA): TGTGCCAGCAGCTTAACAGGAATAGGGGCCCAATACAATGAGCAGTTCTTC.

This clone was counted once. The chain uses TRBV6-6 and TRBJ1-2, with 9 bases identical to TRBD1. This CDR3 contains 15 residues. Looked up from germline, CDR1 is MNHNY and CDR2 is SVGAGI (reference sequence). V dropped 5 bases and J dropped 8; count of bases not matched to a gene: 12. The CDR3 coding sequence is TGTGCCAGCAGTCAACCGGGACAGGGAAGAGGGGGCTACACCTTC. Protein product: CASSQPGQGRGGYTF.

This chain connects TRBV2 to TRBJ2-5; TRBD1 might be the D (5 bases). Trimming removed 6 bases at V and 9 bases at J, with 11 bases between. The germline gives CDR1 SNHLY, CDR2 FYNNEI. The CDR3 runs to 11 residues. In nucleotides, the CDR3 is TGTGCCAGCAGACGACAGTGCCCCCAGTACTTC. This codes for CASRRQCPQYF.

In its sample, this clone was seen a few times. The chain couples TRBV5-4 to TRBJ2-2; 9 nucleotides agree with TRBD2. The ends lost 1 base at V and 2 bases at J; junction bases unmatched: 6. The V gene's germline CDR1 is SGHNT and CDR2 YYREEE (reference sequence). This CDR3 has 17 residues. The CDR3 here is CASSLRSSGDNTGELFF. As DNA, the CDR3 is TGTGCCAGCAGCTTGCGGTCTAGCGGGGATAACACCGGGGAGCTGTTTTTT. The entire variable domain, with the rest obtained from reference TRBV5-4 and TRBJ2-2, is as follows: ETGVTQSPTHLIKTRGQQVTLRCSSQSGHNTVSWYQQALGQGPQFIFQYYREEENGRGNFPPRFSGLQFPNYSSELNVNALELDDSALYLCASSLRSSGDNTGELFFGEGSRLTVL.

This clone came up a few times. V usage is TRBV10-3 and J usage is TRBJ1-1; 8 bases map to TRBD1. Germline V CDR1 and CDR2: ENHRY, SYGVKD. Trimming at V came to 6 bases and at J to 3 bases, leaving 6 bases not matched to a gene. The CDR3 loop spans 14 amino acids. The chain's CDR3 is CAISPTGEDTEAFF. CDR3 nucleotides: TGTGCCATCAGCCCGACAGGGGAGGACACTGAAGCTTTCTTT.

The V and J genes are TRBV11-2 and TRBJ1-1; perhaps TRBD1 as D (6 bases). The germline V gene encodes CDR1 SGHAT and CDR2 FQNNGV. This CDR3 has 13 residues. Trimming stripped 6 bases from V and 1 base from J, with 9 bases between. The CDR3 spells CASSSTGNTEAFF. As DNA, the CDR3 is TGTGCCAGCAGTTCGACAGGGAACACTGAAGCTTTCTTT.

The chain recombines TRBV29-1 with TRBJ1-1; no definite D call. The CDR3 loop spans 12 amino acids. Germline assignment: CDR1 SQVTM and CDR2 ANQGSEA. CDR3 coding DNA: TGCAGGGCGGGCGGTGGAAACACTGAAGCTTTCTTT. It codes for CRAGGGNTEAFF. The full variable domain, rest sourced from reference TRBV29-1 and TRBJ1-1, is SAVISQKPSRDICQRGTSLTIQCQVDSQVTMMFWYRQQPGQSLTLIATANQGSEATYESGFVIDKFPISRPNLTFSTLTVSNMSPEDSSIYLCRAGGGNTEAFFGQGTRLTVV.

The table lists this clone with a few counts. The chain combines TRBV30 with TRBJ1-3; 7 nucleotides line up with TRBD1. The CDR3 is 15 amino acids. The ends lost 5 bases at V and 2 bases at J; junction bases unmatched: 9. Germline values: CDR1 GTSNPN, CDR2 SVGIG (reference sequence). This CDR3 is CAWPGAGGTGNTIYF. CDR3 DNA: TGTGCCTGGCCCGGGGCAGGGGGAACTGGAAACACCATATATTTT. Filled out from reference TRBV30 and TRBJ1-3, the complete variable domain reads SQTIHQWPATLVQPVGSPLSLECTVEGTSNPNLYWYRQAAGRGLQLLFYSVGIGQISSEVPQNLSASRPQDRQFILSSKKLLLSDSGFYLCAWPGAGGTGNTIYFGEGSWLTVV.

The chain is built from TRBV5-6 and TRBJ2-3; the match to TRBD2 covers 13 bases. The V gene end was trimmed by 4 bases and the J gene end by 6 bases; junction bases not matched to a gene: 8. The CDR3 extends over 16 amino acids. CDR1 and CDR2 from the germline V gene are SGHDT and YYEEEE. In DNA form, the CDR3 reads TGTGCCAGCAGCGCCCCACTAGCGGGGGGGTCTGATACGCAGTATTTT. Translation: CASSAPLAGGSDTQYF.

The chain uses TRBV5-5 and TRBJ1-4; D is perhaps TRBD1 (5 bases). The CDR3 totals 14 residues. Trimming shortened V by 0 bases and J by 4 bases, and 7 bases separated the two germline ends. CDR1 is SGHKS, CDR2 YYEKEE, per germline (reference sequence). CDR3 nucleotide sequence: TGTGCCAGCAGCTTGGTCCAGGGTAATGAAAAACTGTTTTTT. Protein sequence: CASSLVQGNEKLFF. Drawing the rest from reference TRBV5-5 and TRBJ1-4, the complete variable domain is DAGVTQSPTHLIKTRGQQVTLRCSPISGHKSVSWYQQVLGQGPQFIFQYYEKEERGRGNFPDRFSARQFPNYSSELNVNALLLGDSALYLCASSLVQGNEKLFFGSGTQLSVL.

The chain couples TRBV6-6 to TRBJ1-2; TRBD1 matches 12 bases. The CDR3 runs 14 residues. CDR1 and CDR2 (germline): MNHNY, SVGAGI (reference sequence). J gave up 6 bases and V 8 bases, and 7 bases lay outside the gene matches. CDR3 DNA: TGTGCCAGCGACCGGGACAGGGGGCTGGATGGCTACACCTTC. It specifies CASDRDRGLDGYTF.

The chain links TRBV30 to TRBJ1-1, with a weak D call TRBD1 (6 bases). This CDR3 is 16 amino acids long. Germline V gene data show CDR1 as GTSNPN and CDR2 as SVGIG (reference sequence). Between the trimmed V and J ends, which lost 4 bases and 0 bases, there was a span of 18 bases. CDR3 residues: CAWILGQGLLNTEAFF. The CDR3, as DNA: TGTGCCTGGATCCTGGGTCAGGGGCTACTGAACACTGAAGCTTTCTTT.

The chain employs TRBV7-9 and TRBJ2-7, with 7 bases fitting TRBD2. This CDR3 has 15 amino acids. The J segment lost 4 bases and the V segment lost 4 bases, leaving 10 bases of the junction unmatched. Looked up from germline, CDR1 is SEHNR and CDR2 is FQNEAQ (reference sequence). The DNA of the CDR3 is TGTGCCAGCAGCTCCCCATGGGCGGGGGTATACGAGCAGTACTTC. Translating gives CASSSPWAGVYEQYF.

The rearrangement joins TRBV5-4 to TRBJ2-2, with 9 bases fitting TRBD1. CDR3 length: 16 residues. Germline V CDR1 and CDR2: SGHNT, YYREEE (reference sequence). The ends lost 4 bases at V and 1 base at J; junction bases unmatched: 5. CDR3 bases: TGTGCCAGCAGCACTACAGGGGGCGTGAACACCGGGGAGCTGTTTTTT. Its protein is CASSTTGGVNTGELFF.

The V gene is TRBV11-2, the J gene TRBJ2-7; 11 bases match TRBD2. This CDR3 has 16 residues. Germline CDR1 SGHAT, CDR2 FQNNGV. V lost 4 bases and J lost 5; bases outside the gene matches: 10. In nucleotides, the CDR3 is TGTGCCAGCAGCTCCCCCGGACTAGCGGGTGGCCACGAGCAGTACTTC. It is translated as CASSSPGLAGGHEQYF.

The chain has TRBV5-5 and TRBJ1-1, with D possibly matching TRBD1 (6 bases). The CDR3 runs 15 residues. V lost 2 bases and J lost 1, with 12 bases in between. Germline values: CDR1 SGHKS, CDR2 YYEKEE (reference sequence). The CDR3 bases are TGTGCCAGCAGCTTTCTCGGACAGCCGAACACTGAAGCTTTCTTT. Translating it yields CASSFLGQPNTEAFF. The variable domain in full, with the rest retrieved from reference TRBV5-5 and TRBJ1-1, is DAGVTQSPTHLIKTRGQQVTLRCSPISGHKSVSWYQQVLGQGPQFIFQYYEKEERGRGNFPDRFSARQFPNYSSELNVNALLLGDSALYLCASSFLGQPNTEAFFGQGTRLTVV.

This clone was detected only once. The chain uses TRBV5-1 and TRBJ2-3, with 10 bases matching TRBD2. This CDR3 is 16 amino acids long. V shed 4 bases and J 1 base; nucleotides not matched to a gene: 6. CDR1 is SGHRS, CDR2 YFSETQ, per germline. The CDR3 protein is CASSLTLAGGTDTQYF. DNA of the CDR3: TGCGCCAGCAGCCTCACCCTAGCGGGGGGCACAGATACGCAGTATTTT.

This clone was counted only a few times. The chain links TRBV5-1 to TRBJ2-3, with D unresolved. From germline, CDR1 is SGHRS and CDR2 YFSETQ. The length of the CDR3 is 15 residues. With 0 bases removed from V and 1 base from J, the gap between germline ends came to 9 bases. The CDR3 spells CASSLGGPGTDTQYF. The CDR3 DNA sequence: TGCGCCAGCAGCTTGGGTGGGCCCGGCACAGATACGCAGTATTTT.

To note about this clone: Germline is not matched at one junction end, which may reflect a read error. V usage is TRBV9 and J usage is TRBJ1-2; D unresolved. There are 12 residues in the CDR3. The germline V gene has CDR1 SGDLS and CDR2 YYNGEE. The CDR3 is CASSVGFGRLSF. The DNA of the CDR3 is TGTGCCAGCAGCGTGGGGTTTGGGAGACTGAGCTTC.

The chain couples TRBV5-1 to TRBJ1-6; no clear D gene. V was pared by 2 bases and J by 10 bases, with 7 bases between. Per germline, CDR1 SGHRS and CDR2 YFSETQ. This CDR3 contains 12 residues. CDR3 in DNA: TGCGCCAGCAGCTTTGGAGGATCACCCCTCCACTTT. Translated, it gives CASSFGGSPLHF.

The CDR3 sequence is CASSSGQGRYEQYF. CDR3 DNA sequence: TGTGCCAGCAGCTCGGGACAGGGCCGGTACGAGCAGTACTTC. The chain uses TRBV5-6 and TRBJ2-7, with 9 bases lining up with TRBD1. Germline trimming cut 3 bases from V and 4 bases from J; bases unmatched to any gene: 5. CDR1 and CDR2 (germline): SGHDT, YYEEEE. The CDR3 extends over 14 amino acids.

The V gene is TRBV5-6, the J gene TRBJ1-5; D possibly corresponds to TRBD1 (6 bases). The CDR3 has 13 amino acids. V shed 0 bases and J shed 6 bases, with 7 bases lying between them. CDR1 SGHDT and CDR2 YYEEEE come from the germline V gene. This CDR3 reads CASSLDRVQPQHF. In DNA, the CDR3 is TGTGCCAGCAGCTTGGACAGGGTTCAGCCCCAGCATTTT.

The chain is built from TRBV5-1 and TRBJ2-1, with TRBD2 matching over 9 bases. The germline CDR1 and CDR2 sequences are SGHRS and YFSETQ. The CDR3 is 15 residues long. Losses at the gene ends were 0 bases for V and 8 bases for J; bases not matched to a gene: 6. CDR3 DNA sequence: TGCGCCAGCAGCTTGGCTAGCGGGGTAATCCATGAGCAGTTCTTC. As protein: CASSLASGVIHEQFF.

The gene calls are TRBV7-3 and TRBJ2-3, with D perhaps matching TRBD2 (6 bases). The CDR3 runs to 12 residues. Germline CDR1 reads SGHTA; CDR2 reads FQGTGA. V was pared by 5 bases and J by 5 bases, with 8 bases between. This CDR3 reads CASSPGGDTQYF. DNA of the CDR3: TGTGCCAGCAGCCCCGGGGGAGATACGCAGTATTTT.

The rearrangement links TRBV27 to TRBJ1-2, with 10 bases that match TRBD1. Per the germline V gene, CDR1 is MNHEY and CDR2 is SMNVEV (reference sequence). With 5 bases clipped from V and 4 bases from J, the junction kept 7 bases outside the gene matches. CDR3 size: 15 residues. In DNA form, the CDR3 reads TGTGCCAGCAGTCCCGGGACAGGGGTTAGCTATGGCTACACCTTC. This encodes CASSPGTGVSYGYTF.

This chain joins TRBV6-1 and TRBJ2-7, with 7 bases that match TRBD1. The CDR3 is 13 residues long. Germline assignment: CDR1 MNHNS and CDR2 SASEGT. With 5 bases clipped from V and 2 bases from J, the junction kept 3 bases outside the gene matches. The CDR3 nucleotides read TGTGCCAGCAGTTGGACAGGAACCTACGAGCAGTACTTC. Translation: CASSWTGTYEQYF.

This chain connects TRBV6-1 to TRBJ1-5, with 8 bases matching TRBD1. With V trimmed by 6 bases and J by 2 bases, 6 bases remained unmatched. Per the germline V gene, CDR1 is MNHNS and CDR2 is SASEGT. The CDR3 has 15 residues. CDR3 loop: CASRATGGGNQPQHF. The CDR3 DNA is TGTGCCAGCAGGGCTACAGGGGGAGGCAATCAGCCCCAGCATTTT.

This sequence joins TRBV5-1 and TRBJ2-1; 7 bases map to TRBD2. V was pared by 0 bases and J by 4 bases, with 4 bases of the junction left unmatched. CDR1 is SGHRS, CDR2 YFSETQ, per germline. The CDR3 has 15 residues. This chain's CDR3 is CASSLAGRGYNEQFF. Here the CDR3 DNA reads TGCGCCAGCAGCTTGGCCGGGCGGGGGTACAATGAGCAGTTCTTC.

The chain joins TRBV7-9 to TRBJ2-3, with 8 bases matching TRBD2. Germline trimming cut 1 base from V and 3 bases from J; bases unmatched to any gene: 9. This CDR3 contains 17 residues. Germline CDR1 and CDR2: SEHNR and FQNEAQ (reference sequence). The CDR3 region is CASSLVPAGEDTDTQYF. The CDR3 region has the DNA TGTGCCAGCAGCTTAGTTCCAGCGGGGGAGGATACAGATACGCAGTATTTT.

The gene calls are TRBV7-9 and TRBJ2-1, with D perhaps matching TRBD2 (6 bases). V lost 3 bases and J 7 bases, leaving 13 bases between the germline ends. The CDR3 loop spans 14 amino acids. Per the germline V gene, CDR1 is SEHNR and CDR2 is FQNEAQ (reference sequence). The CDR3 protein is CASSFSGLQNEQFF. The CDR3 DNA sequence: TGTGCCAGCAGCTTCTCGGGACTGCAGAATGAGCAGTTCTTC.